These 12 T cell receptor beta chains share one sample of origin, sequenced in a study of beta chain features in type 1 diabetes. The sequenced template was cDNA made from the entire isolated RNA. Libraries were prepared by immunoSEQ multiplex PCR; TCRdb keeps only in-frame clonotypes and omits some of them. Among fewer than 7,500 clones listed, roughly 79% were seen once. Input material: Tregs from blood. The receptors were gathered from a young man in good health.

The chain carries TRBV4-1 and TRBJ2-7; 11 nucleotides agree with TRBD2. V gave up 1 base and J gave up 11 bases; unmatched junction bases: 10. Germline-derived CDR1 and CDR2 are MGHRA and YSYEKL. The CDR3 has 15 residues. The CDR3 protein is CASSQGLAGLGRKYF. As DNA, the CDR3 is TGCGCCAGCAGCCAAGGACTAGCGGGACTTGGAAGGAAGTACTTC.

This chain joins TRBV7-3 and TRBJ2-3, with D uncertain. Trimming left V 5 bases short and J 2 bases short, with 11 bases between. From germline, CDR1 is SGHTA and CDR2 FQGTGA. The CDR3 spans 14 residues. The CDR3 sequence is CASSESRITDTQYF. The DNA for the CDR3 is TGTGCCAGCAGCGAAAGCCGAATCACAGATACGCAGTATTTT.

The V call is TRBV30, the J call TRBJ1-2; D not certain. Trimming cost V 2 bases and J 1 base, with 8 bases left between them. CDR1 and CDR2 (germline): GTSNPN, SVGIG (reference sequence). The CDR3 consists of 13 residues. The CDR3 spells CAWSLRSNYGYTF. Here the CDR3 DNA reads TGTGCCTGGAGTCTCAGAAGTAACTATGGCTACACCTTC.

The chain recombines TRBV10-3 with TRBJ2-1; D may be TRBD2 (5 bases). In germline, CDR1 is ENHRY, CDR2 SYGVKD. The CDR3 spans 13 residues. Deletions cut 7 bases from V and 3 bases from J, with 10 bases between. The chain's CDR3 is CAIKDLNYNEQFF. CDR3 sequence (DNA): TGTGCCATCAAGGACTTAAACTACAATGAGCAGTTCTTC.

The chain recombines TRBV2 with TRBJ2-3; 8 bases are a match to TRBD1. The germline CDR1 and CDR2 sequences are SNHLY and FYNNEI. The ends lost 5 bases at V and 2 bases at J; junction bases unmatched: 6. This CDR3 is built from 15 residues. In DNA, the CDR3 is TGTGCCAGCAGTTCAAAGGGACAGGCCACAGATACGCAGTATTTT. Encoded protein: CASSSKGQATDTQYF.

The V call is TRBV4-2, the J call TRBJ1-2, with 7 bases aligning to TRBD1. The CDR3 has 13 amino acids. J was trimmed by 8 bases and V by 4 bases; bases with no gene match: 7. Germline CDR1 is LGHNA and CDR2 is YNFKEQ. In DNA, the CDR3 is TGTGCCAGCAGCCGAACAGGGGATTTGGGCTACACCTTC. Translating it yields CASSRTGDLGYTF.

The chain links TRBV7-8 to TRBJ1-1; no definite D call. V dropped 4 bases and J dropped 1 base, with 13 bases sitting between them. This CDR3 is built from 15 residues. Germline CDR1 SGHVS, CDR2 FQNEAQ. This CDR3 is CASSSPLAGNTEAFF. In nucleotides, the CDR3 is TGTGCCAGCAGCTCGCCCTTAGCGGGGAACACTGAAGCTTTCTTT.

V gene TRBV5-1 combines with J gene TRBJ2-7; 10 nucleotides align to TRBD1. The V gene end was trimmed by 5 bases and the J gene end by 6 bases; junction bases not matched to a gene: 5. Germline lookup yields CDR1 SGHRS and CDR2 YFSETQ. The CDR3 is 13 amino acids. The CDR3 coding sequence is TGCGCCAGCAGGCTCGGACAGGGGGGCGAGCAGTACTTC. Amino acids: CASRLGQGGEQYF.

The V gene is TRBV7-2, the J gene TRBJ2-5; 11 nucleotides match TRBD2. CDR1 SGHTA and CDR2 FQGNSA come from the germline V gene. Losses at the gene ends were 3 bases for V and 5 bases for J; bases not matched to a gene: 11. This CDR3 comprises 17 residues. This CDR3 is CASSFKLTSGARETQYF. The CDR3 nucleotides read TGTGCCAGCAGCTTTAAATTGACTAGCGGGGCGCGGGAGACCCAGTACTTC.

The DNA for the CDR3 is TGTGCCAGTAGTATAGTGAGACAATCGGCCAACAATGAGCAGTTCTTC. It specifies CASSIVRQSANNEQFF. This rearrangement joins TRBV19 to TRBJ2-1; no reliable D call. V was shortened by 1 base and J by 5 bases, with 15 bases between the two germline ends. Looked up from germline, CDR1 is LNHDA and CDR2 is SQIVND (reference sequence). This CDR3 is built from 16 residues. Complete variable domain (other parts from reference TRBV19 and TRBJ2-1): DGGITQSPKYLFRKEGQNVTLSCEQNLNHDAMYWYRQDPGQGLRLIYYSQIVNDFQKGDIAEGYSVSREKKESFPLTVTSAQKNPTAFYLCASSIVRQSANNEQFFGPGTRLTVL.

V is TRBV9 and J is TRBJ2-2; maybe TRBD1 (5 bases). V shed 6 bases and J shed 2 bases, with 11 bases lying between them. The CDR3 loop spans 14 amino acids. Germline loops: CDR1 SGDLS, CDR2 YYNGEE. The CDR3 DNA reads TGTGCCAGCACCACAGGACCTAACACCGGGGAGCTGTTTTTT. Translating gives CASTTGPNTGELFF.

This clone turned up a few times. CDR3 loop: CASSEGQGYNEQFF. CDR3 in DNA: TGTGCCAGCAGCGAGGGACAGGGATACAATGAGCAGTTCTTC. The chain joins TRBV5-5 to TRBJ2-1, with 9 bases lining up with TRBD1. The germline V gene has CDR1 SGHKS and CDR2 YYEKEE (reference sequence). J was trimmed by 4 bases and V by 4 bases; bases with no gene match: 3. The CDR3 extends over 14 amino acids. Together with reference TRBV5-5 and TRBJ2-1, the CDR3 gives the full variable domain: DAGVTQSPTHLIKTRGQQVTLRCSPISGHKSVSWYQQVLGQGPQFIFQYYEKEERGRGNFPDRFSARQFPNYSSELNVNALLLGDSALYLCASSEGQGYNEQFFGPGTRLTVL.